A single sample gave rise to the 20 T cell receptor beta chains below, sequenced in a study of human T cells and chemical hapten exposure (dated by TCRdb to about 2021). The time point label for this specimen denotes: pre-sensitization, week 0. The treatment or condition tag for this specimen amounts to: therapeutic diphenylcyclopropenone sensitization with weekly scalp DPC. The library came from RACE. Sequencing relied on a NextSeq 500. TCRdb's own reprocessing of the public reads used fastp at Q25 and MiXCR and kept productive beta chains. Entries are consolidated by CDR3 protein sequence, retaining the most common genes and DNA. Counted in this sample were about 290,000 distinct CDR3 sequences; roughly 8% of them appeared once. About 1.1% of the sample goes to the ten largest clones. Source: whole blood, taken in connection with sensitization to the hapten diphenylcyclopropenone (DPC). Source of these receptors: a young man with alopecia areata. Some clones in this sample may be carry-over from other donors' samples.

The J gene is TRBJ1-1, the V gene TRBV5-1; tentatively, D is TRBD1 (5 bases). This CDR3 comprises 15 residues. Germline loops: CDR1 SGHRS, CDR2 YFSETQ. V dropped 3 bases and J dropped 1 base, with 13 bases sitting between them. In DNA form, the CDR3 reads TGCGCCAGCAGCTGGAGCGGGGCGAAGAACACTGAAGCTTTCTTT. It codes for CASSWSGAKNTEAFF.

The chain carries TRBV7-8 and TRBJ1-2, with D tentatively TRBD1 (5 bases). Looked up from germline, CDR1 is SGHVS and CDR2 is FQNEAQ. V was trimmed by 5 bases and J by 7 bases, leaving 17 bases between them. The CDR3 is 14 residues long. The CDR3 sequence: CASSTTTAFSGYTF. The CDR3 DNA is TGTGCCAGCAGCACGACGACAGCTTTCTCTGGCTACACCTTC.

This clonotype turned up a few times. The chain is built from TRBV6-1 and TRBJ1-1; weak D call: TRBD1 (5 bases). The CDR3 contains 13 residues. V gave up 4 bases and J gave up 4 bases, with 10 bases separating them. Germline CDR1 MNHNS, CDR2 SASEGT. CDR3 bases: TGTGCCAGCAGTGTTCAGGGAACCACTGAAGCTTTCTTT. It is translated as CASSVQGTTEAFF.

This clonotype was recorded many times. V is TRBV6-5 and J is TRBJ1-2; D unclear. The CDR3 is 15 amino acids. From germline, CDR1 is MNHEY and CDR2 SVGAGI. V dropped 2 bases and J dropped 1 base, with 11 bases sitting between them. CDR3 DNA: TGTGCCAGCAGTTACGGAGGCAGGATTAACTATGGCTACACCTTC. It codes for CASSYGGRINYGYTF.

The gene calls are TRBV4-1 and TRBJ2-5, with 7 bases that match TRBD1. Germline assignment: CDR1 MGHRA and CDR2 YSYEKL. The CDR3 is made up of 18 amino acids. With 1 base clipped from V and 2 bases from J, the junction kept 13 bases outside the gene matches. CDR3: CASSQVLNLDRTQETQYF. The CDR3 DNA is TGCGCCAGCAGCCAAGTTTTAAATTTGGACAGGACTCAAGAGACCCAGTACTTC.

This clonotype has a handful of counts. The chain couples TRBV28 to TRBJ1-5; TRBD1 is a possible D gene (5 bases). The germline V gene has CDR1 MDHEN and CDR2 SYDVKM. This CDR3 is built from 15 residues. V was pared by 5 bases and J by 2 bases, with 13 bases between. The CDR3 loop reads CASSTHGGGNQPQHF. As DNA, the CDR3 is TGTGCCAGCAGTACCCATGGGGGAGGCAATCAGCCCCAGCATTTT.

This clonotype has just a few counts. The chain recombines TRBV11-2 with TRBJ1-5, with TRBD1 matching over 7 bases. J lost 4 bases, V lost 5 bases, and 14 bases had no gene match. From germline, CDR1 is SGHAT and CDR2 FQNNGV. This CDR3 comprises 17 residues. CDR3 bases: TGTGCCAGCAGCGCGGAGCTAAGGAGGGGGCAAAATCAGCCCCAGCATTTT. This translates into CASSAELRRGQNQPQHF.

This clonotype came up a few times. The chain is built from TRBV12-3 or TRBV12-4 and TRBJ2-1; D call uncertain. The V gene lost 1 base and the J gene lost 0 bases, with 7 bases spanning the gap. This CDR3 spans 15 amino acids. CDR3 in DNA: TGTGCCAGCAGTTTAGTCCCCCGCTCCTACAATGAGCAGTTCTTC. Protein product: CASSLVPRSYNEQFF.

This clonotype was counted only a few times. The CDR3 DNA reads as TGTGCCAGCAGTGCCGGACTTGGAGGGTACGAGCAGTACGTC. Translated: CASSAGLGGYEQYV. The rearrangement links TRBV6-5 to TRBJ2-7; D possibly corresponds to TRBD2 (6 bases). Germline V CDR1 and CDR2: MNHEY, SVGAGI. The CDR3 runs 14 residues. Trimming removed 5 bases from V and 4 bases from J, with 15 bases in between.

This clonotype was observed at least ten times. This sequence joins TRBV12-3 or TRBV12-4 and TRBJ1-5; 7 bases fit TRBD1. CDR3 length: 14 residues. The V and J ends lost 5 bases and 5 bases, in that order; junction bases with no gene match: 6. Written as DNA, the CDR3 is TGTGCCAGCAGTGCCGGGACAGACTATCAGCCCCAGCATTTT. Encoded protein: CASSAGTDYQPQHF.

This clonotype was observed a few times. The chain uses TRBV10-3 and TRBJ2-7; 8 bases are shared with TRBD2. The germline gives CDR1 ENHRY, CDR2 SYGVKD. J lost 7 bases, V lost 0 bases, and 5 bases had no gene match. The CDR3 has 14 amino acids. For the CDR3, the DNA is TGTGCCATCAGTGAGTCGCGGGGGGCGGGAGAGCAGTACTTC. Its translation: CAISESRGAGEQYF.

The V gene is TRBV21-1, the J gene TRBJ2-4; TRBD2, the table's D call, was not compared with the DNA. TRBV21-1 is assigned pseudogene status. This CDR3 is built from 15 residues. The CDR3 region is CASRTSGLAKNIQYF. The CDR3 coding sequence is TGTGCCAGCCGTACTAGCGGGCTAGCCAAAAACATTCAGTACTTC.

The chain uses TRBV5-1 and TRBJ2-7; no clear D gene. The CDR3 loop spans 13 amino acids. The V gene's germline CDR1 is SGHRS and CDR2 YFSETQ. V was pared by 2 bases and J by 2 bases, with 8 bases between. This chain's CDR3 is CASSFDGTYEQYF. As DNA, the CDR3 is TGCGCCAGCAGCTTCGACGGAACCTACGAGCAGTACTTC. Combining the CDR3 with reference TRBV5-1 and TRBJ2-7 gives the whole variable domain KAGVTQTPRYLIKTRGQQVTLSCSPISGHRSVSWYQQTPGQGLQFLFEYFSETQRNKGNFPGRFSGRQFSNSRSEMNVSTLELGDSALYLCASSFDGTYEQYFGPGTRLTVT.

The sample holds a few counts of this clonotype. This chain joins TRBV6-5 and TRBJ1-5; possibly TRBD1 for D (6 bases). The CDR3 length is 14 residues. Germline-derived CDR1 and CDR2 are MNHEY and SVGAGI. V dropped 4 bases and J dropped 7 bases, with 14 bases sitting between them. DNA for the CDR3: TGTGCCAGCAGTTTTCTACAGGGTTACCAGCCCCAGCATTTT. Translation: CASSFLQGYQPQHF.

In the case of this clonotype: Mismatch with germline at one junction end may stem from a read error. The chain employs TRBV11-2 and TRBJ2-1; 10 bases match TRBD1. The germline gives CDR1 SGHAT, CDR2 FQNNGV. The length of the CDR3 is 15 residues. CDR3 bases: TGTGCCTGCAGCTTAGGGACAGGGGCTTACAATGAGCAGTTCTTC. It translates to CACSLGTGAYNEQFF.

This clonotype was seen ten or more times. V and J are TRBV12-3 or TRBV12-4 and TRBJ2-2; D is unclear. CDR3 length: 15 residues. Trimming pared 4 bases from V and 5 bases from J, leaving 14 bases between. The CDR3 spells CASSSRVQRTGELFF. For the CDR3, the DNA is TGTGCCAGCAGTTCTCGGGTCCAGAGAACCGGGGAGCTGTTTTTT.

This clonotype was picked up a small number of times. V and J are TRBV7-2 and TRBJ2-7; 7 bases line up with TRBD1. J was trimmed by 4 bases and V by 1 base; bases with no gene match: 4. From germline, CDR1 is SGHTA and CDR2 FQGNSA. The CDR3 consists of 14 residues. The chain's CDR3 is CASSLEQGKYEQYF. CDR3 DNA: TGTGCCAGCAGCTTAGAACAGGGGAAGTACGAGCAGTACTTC.

This clonotype was counted at least ten times. The V and J genes are TRBV4-3 and TRBJ2-6, with D perhaps TRBD1 (7 bases). The germline V gene has CDR1 LGHNA and CDR2 YSLEER. V dropped 1 base and J dropped 2 bases, with 12 bases sitting between them. The CDR3 extends over 17 amino acids. The CDR3 nucleotides read TGCGCCAGCAGCCAAGGGAGGGGGCGCACTGGGGCCAACGTCCTGACTTTC. This codes for CASSQGRGRTGANVLTF.

The sample holds a few counts of this clonotype. V and J are TRBV20-1 and TRBJ2-3; D remains unclear. Trimming stripped 6 bases from V and 0 bases from J, with 13 bases between. The V gene's germline CDR1 is DFQATT and CDR2 SNEGSKA (reference sequence). The CDR3 length is 14 residues. CDR3 residues: CSAHTHLSTDTQYF. The DNA of the CDR3 is TGCAGTGCCCATACCCACCTGAGCACAGATACGCAGTATTTT.

The chain combines TRBV20-1 with TRBJ2-1; 11 nucleotides agree with TRBD2. The CDR3 totals 13 residues. Per germline, CDR1 DFQATT and CDR2 SNEGSKA (reference sequence). V trimming: 8 bases; J trimming: 7 bases; junction bases outside the gene matches: 7. The CDR3 spells CSSGTSGSNEQFF. CDR3 coding DNA: TGCAGTTCCGGGACTAGCGGTTCGAATGAGCAGTTCTTC.